A single sample gave rise to the 26 T cell receptor beta chains below, sequenced in a study of CD8 T cells in ankylosing spondylitis. What these receptors recognize is not known. Study observations and caveats: Seemingly distinctive of ankylosing spondylitis blood was a TCR beta motif formed by eight highly homologous variants.

TCRdb processed the 5' RACE reads anew with MiXCR; each CDR3 protein has one entry. The data show hundreds of thousands of distinct CDR3 sequences, 25% to 30% seen once. Sequencing was performed on blood, either unsorted or a sorted T cell fraction (not recorded which). Receptor source: a male donor with ankylosing spondylitis.

Only a few counts were recorded for this clonotype. V gene TRBV25-1 combines with J gene TRBJ2-5, with D tentatively TRBD2 (5 bases). The V end lost 1 base, the J end lost 4 bases, and 7 bases lay between the germline ends. Germline loops: CDR1 MGHDK, CDR2 SYGVNS. The CDR3 contains 13 residues. DNA of the CDR3: TGTGCCAGCAGTGAATTTGGACTAGAGACCCAGTACTTC. Amino acid sequence: CASSEFGLETQYF.

J is TRBJ2-5 and V is TRBV10-3; unclear D gene. Trimming removed 9 bases from V and 5 bases from J, with 13 bases in between. The CDR3 runs 12 residues. Germline CDR1 is ENHRY and CDR2 is SYGVKD. The CDR3 protein is CAINNGPETQYF. The CDR3 coding sequence is TGTGCCATAAATAACGGCCCGGAGACCCAGTACTTC.

The chain couples TRBV30 to TRBJ2-3, with D tentatively TRBD2 (7 bases). Germline assignment: CDR1 GTSNPN and CDR2 SVGIG (reference sequence). The ends were cut back, 2 bases at V and 2 bases at J, with 17 bases in the middle. This CDR3 has 16 amino acids. CDR3 bases: TGTGCCTGGAGTCCCCGTGGGGGGGCCCACACAGATACGCAGTATTTT. Amino acid sequence: CAWSPRGGAHTDTQYF.

J is TRBJ2-1 and V is TRBV6-2 or TRBV6-3; D may match TRBD1 or TRBD2 (5 bases each). The V end was cut by 4 bases, the J end by 0 bases, with 13 bases between. The CDR3 covers 16 residues. Germline V CDR1 and CDR2: MNHEY, SVGEGT. CDR3 protein: CASSSGLGRSYNEQFF. In DNA form, the CDR3 reads TGTGCCAGCAGTTCGGGGCTAGGTCGCTCCTACAATGAGCAGTTCTTC.

This clonotype has ten or more counts. This chain links TRBV27 with TRBJ1-3; a weak D match, TRBD1 (6 bases). V was trimmed by 0 bases and J by 1 base, leaving 16 bases between them. The CDR3 contains 18 residues. Germline assignment: CDR1 MNHEY and CDR2 SMNVEV (reference sequence). In DNA, the CDR3 is TGTGCCAGCAGTTTATCATTCAGGGGCACTGGTTCTGGAAACACCATATATTTT. As protein: CASSLSFRGTGSGNTIYF.

V and J are TRBV7-2 and TRBJ2-1, with D perhaps being TRBD1 or TRBD2 (5 bases each). This CDR3 contains 13 residues. Germline V gene data show CDR1 as SGHTA and CDR2 as FQGNSA. Trimming cost V 1 base and J 12 bases, with 13 bases left between them. CDR3 in amino acids: CASSLGERQGQFF. The CDR3 nucleotides read TGTGCCAGCAGCTTAGGGGAGCGTCAGGGGCAGTTCTTC.

The chain couples TRBV5-6 to TRBJ1-2, with 7 bases that match TRBD1. Germline assignment: CDR1 SGHDT and CDR2 YYEEEE. The CDR3 contains 14 residues. V lost 4 bases to trimming and J lost 1 base; unmatched junction nucleotides: 4. Here the CDR3 reads CASSPGQRNYGYTF. DNA of the CDR3: TGTGCCAGCAGCCCGGGACAGCGTAACTATGGCTACACCTTC.

The rearrangement joins TRBV5-1 to TRBJ2-1, with 7 bases matching TRBD2. Trimming at V came to 7 bases and at J to 3 bases, leaving 7 bases not matched to a gene. The CDR3 extends over 14 amino acids. Germline loops: CDR1 SGHRS, CDR2 YFSETQ. The CDR3 loop reads CASSTSYDYNEQFF. The CDR3 DNA sequence: TGCGCCAGCTCGACTAGCTATGACTACAATGAGCAGTTCTTC.

The rearrangement joins TRBV7-9 to TRBJ1-1; no definite D call. V lost 2 bases and J lost 5, with 9 bases in between. This CDR3 is built from 13 residues. The germline V gene has CDR1 SEHNR and CDR2 FQNEAQ (reference sequence). Here the CDR3 DNA reads TGTGCCAGCAGCTTAAACTGGGCAACTGAAGCTTTCTTT. Its protein is CASSLNWATEAFF.

The chain carries TRBV19 and TRBJ2-5, with D perhaps matching TRBD2 (6 bases). Germline values: CDR1 LNHDA, CDR2 SQIVND (reference sequence). CDR3 length equals 13 residues. The V end was cut by 10 bases, the J end by 4 bases, with 16 bases between. This CDR3 reads CATRLDRTETQYF. As DNA, the CDR3 is TGTGCCACGCGACTAGATCGTACAGAGACCCAGTACTTC.

This sequence joins TRBV7-9 and TRBJ2-1; 7 bases map to TRBD2. Germline V gene sequence: CDR1 SEHNR, CDR2 FQNEAQ (reference sequence). The CDR3 sequence is 13 residues long. J gave up 7 bases and V 5 bases, and 5 bases lay outside the gene matches. The CDR3 here is CASSQFGGNEQFF. The CDR3 DNA follows: TGTGCCAGCAGCCAGTTCGGGGGGAATGAGCAGTTCTTC. Looking up the rest from reference TRBV7-9 and TRBJ2-1 gives the full variable domain: DTGVSQNPRHKITKRGQNVTFRCDPISEHNRLYWYRQTLGQGPEFLTYFQNEAQLEKSRLLSDRFSAERPKGSFSTLEIQRTEQGDSAMYLCASSQFGGNEQFFGPGTRLTVL.

Here the CDR3 reads CASSLASVGAATEAFF. DNA for the CDR3: TGTGCCAGCAGCTTAGCTTCGGTCGGGGCGGCCACTGAAGCTTTCTTT. The chain employs TRBV7-2 and TRBJ1-1, with a tentative D call TRBD1 (5 bases). CDR1 is SGHTA and CDR2 is FQGNSA in the germline V gene. V lost 0 bases, J lost 4 bases, and 15 bases lay in between. This CDR3 has 16 residues.

This chain links TRBV27 with TRBJ2-7, with 12 nucleotides matching TRBD2. Losses at the gene ends were 5 bases for V and 7 bases for J; bases not matched to a gene: 12. The CDR3 sequence is 16 residues long. Germline V gene data show CDR1 as MNHEY and CDR2 as SMNVEV (reference sequence). This CDR3 is CASSRLAGVGRSEQYV. For the CDR3, the DNA is TGTGCCAGCAGTCGACTAGCGGGAGTGGGTAGGTCGGAGCAGTACGTC.

The chain joins TRBV20-1 to TRBJ2-6; D is unclear. Trimming removed 7 bases from V and 0 bases from J, with 13 bases in between. The CDR3 has 15 amino acids. Germline assignment: CDR1 DFQATT and CDR2 SNEGSKA (reference sequence). CDR3 nucleotide sequence: TGCAGTGTCCCAGAAATCAACTCTGGGGCCAACGTCCTGACTTTC. Translation gives CSVPEINSGANVLTF.

CDR3 bases: TGTGCCAGCAGGGACAGGGTTATCAATCAGCCCCAGCATTTT. It is translated as CASRDRVINQPQHF. The chain joins TRBV6-1 to TRBJ1-5; TRBD1 matches at 8 bases. J was trimmed by 3 bases and V by 6 bases; bases with no gene match: 4. Germline values: CDR1 MNHNS, CDR2 SASEGT. CDR3 size: 14 residues.

This rearrangement joins TRBV29-1 to TRBJ2-5; the D gene is possibly TRBD2 (5 bases). Looked up from germline, CDR1 is SQVTM and CDR2 is ANQGSEA. The CDR3 consists of 13 residues. The germline V and J ends were trimmed by 4 bases and 2 bases, with 11 bases remaining between them. CDR3: CSVVGPGQETQYF. DNA of the CDR3: TGCAGCGTTGTGGGCCCGGGACAAGAGACCCAGTACTTC.

The chain has TRBV15 and TRBJ2-2, with 10 positions matching TRBD2. V was pared by 2 bases and J by 5 bases, with 5 bases of the junction left unmatched. The CDR3 runs to 16 residues. Germline loops: CDR1 LNHNV, CDR2 YYDKDF (reference sequence). This CDR3 is CATSRLTSGQTGELFF. In DNA, the CDR3 is TGTGCCACCAGCAGACTGACTAGCGGGCAGACCGGGGAGCTGTTTTTT.

This clonotype showed up just a few times. The chain joins TRBV5-6 to TRBJ2-1; D might be TRBD1 (6 bases). CDR1 SGHDT and CDR2 YYEEEE come from the germline V gene. Trimming removed 4 bases from V and 2 bases from J, with 7 bases in between. CDR3 length: 13 amino acids. The CDR3 DNA is TGTGCCAGCAGCGGGGACACCTACAATGAGCAGTTCTTC. Amino acids: CASSGDTYNEQFF. Based on the CDR3 plus reference TRBV5-6 and TRBJ2-1, the full variable domain is DAGVTQSPTHLIKTRGQQVTLRCSPKSGHDTVSWYQQALGQGPQFIFQYYEEEERQRGNFPDRFSGHQFPNYSSELNVNALLLGDSALYLCASSGDTYNEQFFGPGTRLTVL.

The rearrangement joins TRBV20-1 to TRBJ2-3, with a tentative D call TRBD2 (6 bases). CDR1 and CDR2 (germline): DFQATT, SNEGSKA (reference sequence). This CDR3 has 14 residues. V lost 6 bases and J 1 base, leaving 14 bases between the germline ends. The CDR3 nucleotides read TGCAGTGCCCGCGGGGAGAGCGGCACAGATACGCAGTATTTT. Protein: CSARGESGTDTQYF.

This clonotype was recorded many times. The chain joins TRBV20-1 to TRBJ2-7; tentative D call: TRBD2 (5 bases). The CDR3 spans 12 residues. Trimming removed 5 bases from V and 7 bases from J, with 15 bases in between. Germline assignment: CDR1 DFQATT and CDR2 SNEGSKA (reference sequence). The chain's CDR3 is CSAPQLVEEQYF. The CDR3 DNA follows: TGCAGTGCTCCGCAACTAGTCGAGGAGCAGTACTTC.

This clonotype was picked up a small number of times. V gene TRBV20-1 combines with J gene TRBJ2-7; 7 bases agree with TRBD2. V lost 5 bases and J lost 0; bases outside the gene matches: 10. Germline V lookup: CDR1 DFQATT, CDR2 SNEGSKA (reference sequence). CDR3 length: 15 amino acids. CDR3 amino acids: CSAGGGGGRSYEQYF. In nucleotides, the CDR3 is TGCAGTGCTGGGGGTGGGGGAGGGCGCTCCTACGAGCAGTACTTC.

This clonotype was counted only a few times. This sequence joins TRBV5-1 and TRBJ2-5; D remains unclear. The CDR3 extends over 14 amino acids. V was cut by 0 bases and J by 5 bases, with 11 bases left in between. Germline V lookup: CDR1 SGHRS, CDR2 YFSETQ. The chain's CDR3 is CASSLAEPLETQYF. Written as DNA, the CDR3 is TGCGCCAGCAGCTTGGCCGAACCGTTGGAGACCCAGTACTTC.

This chain connects TRBV20-1 to TRBJ1-1; D possibly corresponds to TRBD1 (5 bases). CDR1 is DFQATT and CDR2 is SNEGSKA in the germline V gene (reference sequence). The CDR3 totals 12 residues. V lost 2 bases to trimming and J lost 6 bases, with 10 bases between them. The CDR3 sequence: CSARMGGAEAFF. The DNA of the CDR3 is TGCAGTGCTAGAATGGGGGGAGCTGAAGCTTTCTTT.

The J gene is TRBJ2-3, the V gene TRBV20-1; the D is unclear. V was trimmed by 0 bases and J by 1 base, leaving 11 bases between them. CDR1 is DFQATT and CDR2 is SNEGSKA in the germline V gene (reference sequence). The CDR3 sequence is 15 residues long. As DNA, the CDR3 is TGCAGTGCTAGAGACCCAGTGGGTGGCACAGATACGCAGTATTTT. Residues: CSARDPVGGTDTQYF.

This clonotype was seen a handful of times. V is TRBV19 and J is TRBJ2-1; D not resolved. Germline-derived CDR1 and CDR2 are LNHDA and SQIVND (reference sequence). The CDR3 loop spans 16 amino acids. V was cut by 2 bases and J by 0 bases, with 11 bases left in between. The CDR3 region is CASSIMAQPSYNEQFF. CDR3 bases: TGTGCCAGTAGTATAATGGCGCAGCCCTCCTACAATGAGCAGTTCTTC.

The chain recombines TRBV5-1 with TRBJ2-1, with D uncertain. The V gene lost 4 bases and the J gene lost 7 bases, with 9 bases spanning the gap. Germline V gene sequence: CDR1 SGHRS, CDR2 YFSETQ. The CDR3 is made up of 12 amino acids. CDR3 loop: CASSRDQNEQFF. The CDR3 DNA reads as TGCGCCAGCAGCCGTGATCAGAATGAGCAGTTCTTC.